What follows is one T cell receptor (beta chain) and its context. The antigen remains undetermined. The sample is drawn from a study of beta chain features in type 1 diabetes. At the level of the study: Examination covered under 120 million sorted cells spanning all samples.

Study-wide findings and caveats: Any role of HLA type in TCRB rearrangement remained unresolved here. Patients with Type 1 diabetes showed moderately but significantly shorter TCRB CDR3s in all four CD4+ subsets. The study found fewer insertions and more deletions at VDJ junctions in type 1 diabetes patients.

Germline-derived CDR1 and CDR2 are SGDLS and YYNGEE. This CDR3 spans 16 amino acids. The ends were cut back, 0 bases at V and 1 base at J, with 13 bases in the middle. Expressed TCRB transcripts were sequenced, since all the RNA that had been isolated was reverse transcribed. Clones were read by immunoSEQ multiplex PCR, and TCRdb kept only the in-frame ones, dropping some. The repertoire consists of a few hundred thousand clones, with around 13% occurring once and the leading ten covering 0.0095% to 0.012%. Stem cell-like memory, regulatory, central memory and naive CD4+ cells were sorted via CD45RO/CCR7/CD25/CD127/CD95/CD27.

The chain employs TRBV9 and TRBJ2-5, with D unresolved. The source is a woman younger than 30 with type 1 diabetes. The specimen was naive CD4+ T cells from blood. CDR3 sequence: CASSVAVRSGQETQYF. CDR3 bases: TGTGCCAGCAGCGTAGCCGTTCGTTCGGGCCAAGAGACCCAGTACTTC.